This T cell receptor (beta chain) was recorded in a study of a mutant IDH1 vaccine in newly diagnosed glioma. On the study more broadly: The sex distribution of treated patients was about 62% male and roughly 40% female, with a mean age of roughly 40 years.

As to time point: baseline, week 1 (first vaccination visit). Treatment denoted: pre-vaccination baseline after standard-of-care therapy. About this clone: Its cognate antigen is unknown.

Study-level results: Vaccination elicited immune responses in approximately 92% of patients.

Method: immunoSEQ multiplex PCR; TCRdb's copy keeps in-frame clones and lacks some. The data show 85,000 to 100,000 clones, about 82% seen once. CDR3 size: 17 residues. The sequence came from a man aged 35 to 55 with glioma. This chain joins TRBV21-1 and TRBJ2-7; the table's TRBD2 call for D was not verified on the DNA. TRBV21-1 is reported as a pseudogene. This specimen was PBMCs, taken from a glioma patient treated with radiotherapy, temozolomide or both. The CDR3 spells CASSTSGTSKEGYEQYF. The CDR3 DNA sequence: TGTGCCAGCAGCACCTCCGGGACTAGTAAAGAAGGCTACGAGCAGTACTTC.